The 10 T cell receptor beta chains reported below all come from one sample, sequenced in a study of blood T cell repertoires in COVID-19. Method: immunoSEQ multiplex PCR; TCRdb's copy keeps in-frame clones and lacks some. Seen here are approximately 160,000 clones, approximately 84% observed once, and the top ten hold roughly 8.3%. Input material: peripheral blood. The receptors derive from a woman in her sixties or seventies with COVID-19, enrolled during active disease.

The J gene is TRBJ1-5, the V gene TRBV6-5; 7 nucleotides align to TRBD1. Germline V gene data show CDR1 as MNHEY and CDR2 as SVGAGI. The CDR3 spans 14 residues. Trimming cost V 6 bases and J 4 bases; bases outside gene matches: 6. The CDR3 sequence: CASRSNRGNQPQHF. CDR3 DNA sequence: TGTGCCAGCAGGAGTAACAGGGGAAATCAGCCCCAGCATTTT.

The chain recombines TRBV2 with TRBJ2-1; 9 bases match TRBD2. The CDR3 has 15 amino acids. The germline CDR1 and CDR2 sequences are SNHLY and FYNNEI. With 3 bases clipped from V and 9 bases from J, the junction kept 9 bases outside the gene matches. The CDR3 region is CASSDKGGGAVEQFF. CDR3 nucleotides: TGTGCCAGCAGTGACAAAGGCGGGGGGGCGGTTGAGCAGTTCTTC.

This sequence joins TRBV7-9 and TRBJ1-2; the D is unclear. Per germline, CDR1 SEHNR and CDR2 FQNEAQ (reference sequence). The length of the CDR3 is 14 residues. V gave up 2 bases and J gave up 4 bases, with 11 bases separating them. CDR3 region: CASSLIEGPYGYTF. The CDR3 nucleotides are TGTGCCAGCAGCTTAATTGAGGGCCCCTATGGCTACACCTTC.

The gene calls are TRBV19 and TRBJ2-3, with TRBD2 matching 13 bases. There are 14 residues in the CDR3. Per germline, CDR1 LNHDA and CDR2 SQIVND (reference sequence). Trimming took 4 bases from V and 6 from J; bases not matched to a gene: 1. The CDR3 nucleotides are TGTGCCAGTAGTAAGACTAGCGGGAGGGATACGCAGTATTTT. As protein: CASSKTSGRDTQYF.

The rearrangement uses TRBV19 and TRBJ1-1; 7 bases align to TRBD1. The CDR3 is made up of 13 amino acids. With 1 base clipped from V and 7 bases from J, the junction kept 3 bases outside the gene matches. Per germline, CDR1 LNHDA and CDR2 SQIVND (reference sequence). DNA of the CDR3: TGTGCCAGTAGTATAGGGGGACAGCTTGAAGCTTTCTTT. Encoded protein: CASSIGGQLEAFF.

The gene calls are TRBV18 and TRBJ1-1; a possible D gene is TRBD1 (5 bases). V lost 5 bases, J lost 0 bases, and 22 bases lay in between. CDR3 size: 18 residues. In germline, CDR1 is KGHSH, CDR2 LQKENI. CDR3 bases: TGTGCCAGCTCAACCCAAGGCTCCGGGGGGGTGGTGAACACTGAAGCTTTCTTT. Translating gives CASSTQGSGGVVNTEAFF.

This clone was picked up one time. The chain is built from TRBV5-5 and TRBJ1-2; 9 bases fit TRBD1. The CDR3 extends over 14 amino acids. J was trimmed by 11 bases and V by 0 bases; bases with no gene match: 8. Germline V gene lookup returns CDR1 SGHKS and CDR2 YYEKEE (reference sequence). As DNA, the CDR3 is TGTGCCAGCAGCTTGGAAGGGACAGGGATAGCGTACACCTTC. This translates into CASSLEGTGIAYTF.

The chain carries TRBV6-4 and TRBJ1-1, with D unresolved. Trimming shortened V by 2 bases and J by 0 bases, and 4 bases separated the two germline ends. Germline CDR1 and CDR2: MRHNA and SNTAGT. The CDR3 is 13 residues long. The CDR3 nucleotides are TGTGCCAGCAGTGACGAGTTGAACACTGAAGCTTTCTTT. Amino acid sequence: CASSDELNTEAFF.

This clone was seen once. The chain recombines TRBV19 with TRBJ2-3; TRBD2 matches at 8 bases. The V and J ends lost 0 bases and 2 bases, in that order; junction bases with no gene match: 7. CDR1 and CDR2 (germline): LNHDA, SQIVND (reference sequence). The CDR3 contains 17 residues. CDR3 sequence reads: CASSIDPLAGFTDTQYF. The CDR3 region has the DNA TGTGCCAGTAGTATAGATCCTCTAGCGGGCTTCACAGATACGCAGTATTTT.

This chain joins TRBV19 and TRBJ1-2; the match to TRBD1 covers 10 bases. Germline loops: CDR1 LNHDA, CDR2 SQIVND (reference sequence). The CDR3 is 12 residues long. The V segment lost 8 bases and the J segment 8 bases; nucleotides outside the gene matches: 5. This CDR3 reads CASSDRGDGYTF. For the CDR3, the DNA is TGTGCCAGTTCGGACAGGGGGGACGGCTACACCTTC.